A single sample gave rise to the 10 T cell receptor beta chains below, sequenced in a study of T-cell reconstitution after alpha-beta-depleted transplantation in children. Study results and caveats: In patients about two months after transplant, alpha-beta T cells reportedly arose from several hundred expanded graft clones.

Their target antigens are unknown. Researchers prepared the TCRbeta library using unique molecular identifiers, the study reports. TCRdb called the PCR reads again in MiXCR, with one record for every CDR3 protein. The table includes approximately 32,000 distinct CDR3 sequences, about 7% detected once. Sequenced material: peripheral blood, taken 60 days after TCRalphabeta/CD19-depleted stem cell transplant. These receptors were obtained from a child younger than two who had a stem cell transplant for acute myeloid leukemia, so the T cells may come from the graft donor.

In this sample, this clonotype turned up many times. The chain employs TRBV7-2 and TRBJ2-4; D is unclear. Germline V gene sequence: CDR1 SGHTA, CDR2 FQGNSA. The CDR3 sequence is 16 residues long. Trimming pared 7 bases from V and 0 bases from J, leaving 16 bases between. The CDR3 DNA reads TGTGCCAGCATTCCCCACCCCCCGCTAGCCAAAAACATTCAGTACTTC. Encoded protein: CASIPHPPLAKNIQYF.

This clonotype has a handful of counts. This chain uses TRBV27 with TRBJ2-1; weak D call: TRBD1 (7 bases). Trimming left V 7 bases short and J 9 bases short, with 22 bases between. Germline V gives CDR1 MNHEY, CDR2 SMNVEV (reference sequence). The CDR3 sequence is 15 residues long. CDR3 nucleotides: TGTGCCAGCACCCATCAGGGGGGCCGAAAGAGTGAGCAGTTCTTC. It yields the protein CASTHQGGRKSEQFF.

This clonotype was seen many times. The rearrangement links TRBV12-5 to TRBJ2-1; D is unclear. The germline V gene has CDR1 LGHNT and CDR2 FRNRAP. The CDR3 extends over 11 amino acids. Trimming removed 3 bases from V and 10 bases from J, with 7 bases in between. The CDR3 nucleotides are TGTGCTAGTGGTTTTCAGAGGGAGCAGTTCTTC. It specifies CASGFQREQFF.

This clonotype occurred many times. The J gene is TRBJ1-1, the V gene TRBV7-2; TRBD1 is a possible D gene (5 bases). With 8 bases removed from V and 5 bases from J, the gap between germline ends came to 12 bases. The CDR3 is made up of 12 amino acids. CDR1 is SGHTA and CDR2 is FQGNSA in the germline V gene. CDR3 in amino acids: CASLGPGTEAFF. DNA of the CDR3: TGTGCCAGCTTGGGGCCTGGGACTGAAGCTTTCTTT.

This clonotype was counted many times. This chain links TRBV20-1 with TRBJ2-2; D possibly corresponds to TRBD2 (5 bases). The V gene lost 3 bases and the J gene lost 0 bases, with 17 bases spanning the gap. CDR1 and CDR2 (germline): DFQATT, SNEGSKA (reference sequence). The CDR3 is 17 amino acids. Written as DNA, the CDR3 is TGCAGTGCTAGGTATTCGAAAGAGCGGACGAACACCGGGGAGCTGTTTTTT. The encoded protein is CSARYSKERTNTGELFF.

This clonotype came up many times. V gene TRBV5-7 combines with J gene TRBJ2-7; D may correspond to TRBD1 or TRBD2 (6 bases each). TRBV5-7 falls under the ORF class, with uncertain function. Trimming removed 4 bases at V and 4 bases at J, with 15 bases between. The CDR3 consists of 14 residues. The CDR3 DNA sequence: TGTGCCAGCAGCCGAGGGGGGACCCCTTACGAGCAGTACTTC. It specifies CASSRGGTPYEQYF.

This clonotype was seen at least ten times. This CDR3 is CASSEAYNEQFF. The CDR3 coding sequence is TGTGCCAGCAGCGAGGCCTACAATGAGCAGTTCTTC. V and J are TRBV2 and TRBJ2-1; D is undetermined. Germline CDR1 SNHLY, CDR2 FYNNEI. Between the trimmed V and J ends, which lost 6 bases and 2 bases, there was a span of 5 bases. The CDR3 length is 12 residues.

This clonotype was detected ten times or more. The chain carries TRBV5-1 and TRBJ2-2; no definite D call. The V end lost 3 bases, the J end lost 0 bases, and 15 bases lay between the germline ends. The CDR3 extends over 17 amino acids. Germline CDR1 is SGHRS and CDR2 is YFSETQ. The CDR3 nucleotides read TGCGCCAGCAGCTCGACCTTAGCTGAGTCGAACACCGGGGAGCTGTTTTTT. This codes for CASSSTLAESNTGELFF.

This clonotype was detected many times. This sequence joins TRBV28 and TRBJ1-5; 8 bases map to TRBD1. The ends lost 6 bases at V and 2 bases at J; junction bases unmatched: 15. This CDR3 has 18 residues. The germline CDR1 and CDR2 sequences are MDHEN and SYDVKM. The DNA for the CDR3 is TGTGCCAGCAGCACTGGACAGGGTTTGAAAATTGGCAATCAGCCCCAGCATTTT. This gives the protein CASSTGQGLKIGNQPQHF.

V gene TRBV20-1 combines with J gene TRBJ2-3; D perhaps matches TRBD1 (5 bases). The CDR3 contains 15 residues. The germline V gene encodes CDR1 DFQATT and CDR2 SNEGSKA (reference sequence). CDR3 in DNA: TGCATCTCGGGCCTGGATCAGGGCCTCAGAGGCACGCAGTATTTT. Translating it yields CISGLDQGLRGTQYF.